The 21 T cell receptor beta chains in this list originate from one sample, sequenced in a study of cytomegalovirus exposure and HLA in healthy donors. A multiplex PCR was run with 60 Vbeta primers and 13 Jbeta primers. Sequencing was performed with immunoSEQ multiplex PCR; in TCRdb, only in-frame clones are kept and a portion is missing. The sample shows under 200,000 clones, about 75% of them seen only once. Sequenced: PBMCs. These receptors came from a male donor in good health and CMV-seropositive.

The chain carries TRBV2 and TRBJ2-7, with TRBD2 identical over 12 bases. V shed 5 bases and J 2 bases; nucleotides not matched to a gene: 4. The CDR3 contains 15 residues. Germline V CDR1 and CDR2: SNHLY, FYNNEI. The CDR3 DNA is TGTGCCAGCAGTCTACTAGCGGGGGGAACCTACGAGCAGTACTTC. Translation: CASSLLAGGTYEQYF.

V gene TRBV19 combines with J gene TRBJ1-2; tentatively, D is TRBD1 (6 bases). Trimming took 5 bases from V and 8 from J, leaving 21 bases between them. The CDR3 runs 15 residues. Germline-derived CDR1 and CDR2 are LNHDA and SQIVND (reference sequence). CDR3 bases: TGTGCCAGTAGTTCCCGCGACAGGTTCCTCTGGGGCTACACCTTC. Amino acids: CASSSRDRFLWGYTF.

Only one count was recorded for this clone. The rearrangement links TRBV18 to TRBJ2-5; 7 bases agree with TRBD1. The CDR3 runs 15 residues. Trimming removed 1 base from V and 2 bases from J; junction bases left unmatched: 4. Germline V gene lookup returns CDR1 KGHSH and CDR2 LQKENI. As DNA, the CDR3 is TGTGCCAGCTCACCACTTGAGGGGGCTCAAGAGACCCAGTACTTC. This gives the protein CASSPLEGAQETQYF.

This rearrangement joins TRBV9 to TRBJ2-3; perhaps TRBD2 as D (5 bases). In germline, CDR1 is SGDLS, CDR2 YYNGEE. Between the trimmed V and J ends, which lost 2 bases and 2 bases, there was a span of 15 bases. This CDR3 region has 16 residues. Here the CDR3 reads CASSVESSFATDTQYF. In DNA, the CDR3 is TGTGCCAGCAGCGTGGAGTCTAGCTTCGCCACAGATACGCAGTATTTT. Full variable domain (remainder filled in from reference TRBV9 and TRBJ2-3): DSGVTQTPKHLITATGQRVTLRCSPRSGDLSVYWYQQSLDQGLQFLIQYYNGEERAKGNILERFSAQQFPDLHSELNLSSLELGDSALYFCASSVESSFATDTQYFGPGTRLTVL.

The genes are TRBV4-2 and TRBJ2-3; 9 nucleotides align to TRBD2. Unmatched junction bases numbered 9, after V lost 0 bases and J lost 2 bases. The CDR3 spans 18 residues. Germline-derived CDR1 and CDR2 are LGHNA and YNFKEQ. The CDR3 protein is CASSQEAGGLHSTDTQYF. CDR3 nucleotides: TGTGCCAGCAGCCAAGAAGCGGGGGGTCTTCATTCCACAGATACGCAGTATTTT.

The chain carries TRBV10-1 and TRBJ2-1, with 11 bases lining up with TRBD2. Germline values: CDR1 WNHNN, CDR2 SYGVQD (reference sequence). The V gene end was trimmed by 2 bases and the J gene end by 6 bases; junction bases not matched to a gene: 6. The CDR3 runs 16 residues. In DNA, the CDR3 is TGCGCCAGCAGTGAGGCCCTAGCGGGGGGAATCAATGAGCAGTTCTTC. This translates into CASSEALAGGINEQFF.

The V call is TRBV6-1, the J call TRBJ2-5, with TRBD2 identical over 9 bases. With 3 bases clipped from V and 2 bases from J, the junction kept 4 bases outside the gene matches. Germline V gene lookup returns CDR1 MNHNS and CDR2 SASEGT. The CDR3 has 15 residues. The CDR3, as DNA: TGTGCCAGCAGTGACCCTAGCGGGGCACAAGAGACCCAGTACTTC. Translation gives CASSDPSGAQETQYF.

As regards this clone: An end of the junction does not agree with germline; a read error may underlie this. The sample holds other DNA sequences that translate to the same CDR3. The chain carries TRBV30 and TRBJ1-4; D gene ambiguous. The CDR3 runs to 13 residues. The germline V gene encodes CDR1 GTSNPN and CDR2 SVGIG (reference sequence). The CDR3 loop is CAWNRIRGEKLFF. Here the CDR3 DNA reads TGCGCCTGGAACAGAATCCGGGGTGAAAAACTGTTTTTT.

The chain joins TRBV30 to TRBJ2-2; D may be TRBD1 (5 bases). CDR3 size: 14 residues. V was cut by 5 bases and J by 1 base, with 11 bases left in between. Per the germline V gene, CDR1 is GTSNPN and CDR2 is SVGIG (reference sequence). CDR3 sequence: CAWGRQGNTGELFF. The CDR3 DNA reads as TGTGCCTGGGGACGTCAGGGGAACACCGGGGAGCTGTTTTTT.

A single count supports this clone. The genes are TRBV7-2 and TRBJ2-3, with a weak D call TRBD2 (6 bases). The V end was cut by 11 bases, the J end by 5 bases, with 14 bases between. Germline V gene sequence: CDR1 SGHTA, CDR2 FQGNSA. This CDR3 has 12 residues. The CDR3 DNA sequence: TGTGCCGAGGGGACTTCGGGAGATACGCAGTATTTT. As protein: CAEGTSGDTQYF.

This clone has more than one count but fewer than ten. The chain links TRBV7-9 to TRBJ1-3; no definite D call. The V gene's germline CDR1 is SEHNR and CDR2 FQNEAQ (reference sequence). The CDR3 is 14 residues long. Between the trimmed V and J ends, which lost 8 bases and 2 bases, there was a span of 13 bases. The CDR3 spells CASESPAAGNTIYF. CDR3 coding DNA: TGTGCCAGCGAATCTCCAGCGGCTGGAAACACCATATATTTT.

The chain joins TRBV6-5 to TRBJ1-1; D is unclear. This CDR3 comprises 15 residues. Germline V gives CDR1 MNHEY, CDR2 SVGAGI. V was trimmed by 2 bases and J by 4 bases, leaving 14 bases between them. In nucleotides, the CDR3 is TGTGCCAGCAGTTACCCGGGGAAGGCAATCACTGAAGCTTTCTTT. This gives the protein CASSYPGKAITEAFF.

The V and J genes are TRBV4-2 and TRBJ2-3; TRBD2 matches 10 bases. V lost 1 base and J lost 4; bases outside the gene matches: 5. This CDR3 comprises 16 residues. Germline V gene sequence: CDR1 LGHNA, CDR2 YNFKEQ. CDR3 DNA: TGTGCCAGCAGCCAAGGGGCAGCGGGGGGGGCAGATACGCAGTATTTT. Protein: CASSQGAAGGADTQYF.

This rearrangement joins TRBV9 to TRBJ2-2; 10 bases fit TRBD2. The germline CDR1 and CDR2 sequences are SGDLS and YYNGEE. The J segment lost 2 bases and the V segment lost 4 bases, leaving 5 bases of the junction unmatched. The CDR3 is 16 amino acids. The CDR3 sequence: CASSRSSGGNTGELFF. CDR3 nucleotides: TGTGCCAGCAGCCGGTCTAGCGGGGGTAACACCGGGGAGCTGTTTTTT.

The chain is built from TRBV5-1 and TRBJ1-1; D call uncertain. There are 15 residues in the CDR3. V lost 5 bases to trimming and J lost 5 bases, with 19 bases between them. Germline CDR1 and CDR2: SGHRS and YFSETQ. As DNA, the CDR3 is TGCGCCAGCAGTTCGGGCGGGGAGTTGACTACTGAAGCTTTCTTT. This gives the protein CASSSGGELTTEAFF. The whole variable domain, filled in from reference TRBV5-1 and TRBJ1-1, reads KAGVTQTPRYLIKTRGQQVTLSCSPISGHRSVSWYQQTPGQGLQFLFEYFSETQRNKGNFPGRFSGRQFSNSRSEMNVSTLELGDSALYLCASSSGGELTTEAFFGQGTRLTVV.

This clone was counted between two and nine times. The chain links TRBV6-1 to TRBJ1-3; TRBD1 might be the D (5 bases). Germline V gene data show CDR1 as MNHNS and CDR2 as SASEGT. Trimming stripped 5 bases from V and 7 bases from J, with 12 bases between. The CDR3 consists of 13 residues. Here the CDR3 reads CASSQDAGNTIYF. DNA of the CDR3: TGTGCCAGCAGTCAGGACGCAGGGAACACCATATATTTT.

V gene TRBV7-9 combines with J gene TRBJ1-2, with TRBD1 matching 8 bases. After removal of 3 bases from V and 4 bases from J, the junction contained 16 bases not matched to a gene. The germline CDR1 and CDR2 sequences are SEHNR and FQNEAQ (reference sequence). This CDR3 is 18 amino acids long. This CDR3 reads CASSFSGQGGPTRYGYTF. CDR3 in DNA: TGTGCCAGCAGCTTTTCAGGACAGGGAGGCCCGACCCGCTATGGCTACACCTTC.

The chain is built from TRBV30 and TRBJ1-1; 9 bases align to TRBD1. The V segment lost 0 bases and the J segment 3 bases; nucleotides outside the gene matches: 14. The V gene's germline CDR1 is GTSNPN and CDR2 SVGIG (reference sequence). CDR3 size: 18 residues. The CDR3 loop is CAWSVQGTGKVADTEAFF. The DNA for the CDR3 is TGTGCCTGGAGTGTCCAGGGGACAGGGAAGGTTGCGGACACTGAAGCTTTCTTT.

The gene calls are TRBV23-1 and TRBJ1-6, with TRBD1 as a possible D gene (5 bases). TRBV23-1 is an ORF; its function is uncertain. The CDR3 runs 19 residues. With 0 bases removed from V and 8 bases from J, the gap between germline ends came to 23 bases. CDR3 region: CASSQSRPGTQGEDSPLHF. DNA for the CDR3: TGCGCCAGCAGTCAATCACGCCCAGGCACCCAGGGTGAAGATTCACCCCTCCACTTT.

This clone was seen only a few times. This sequence joins TRBV21-1 and TRBJ1-2; the table assigns TRBD1, which was not confirmed against the DNA. TRBV21-1 is shown as a pseudogene. CDR3 length: 17 amino acids. The CDR3 nucleotides read TGTGCCAGCAGCACCTGGACAGGCGCCACCACTAACTATGGCTACACCTTC. Translation: CASSTWTGATTNYGYTF.

J is TRBJ2-2 and V is TRBV19; 10 bases are shared with TRBD1. The CDR3 contains 14 residues. The ends lost 7 bases at V and 7 bases at J; junction bases unmatched: 6. The germline gives CDR1 LNHDA, CDR2 SQIVND (reference sequence). CDR3 protein: CASMGTGAVGELFF. CDR3 DNA sequence: TGTGCCAGTATGGGGACAGGGGCGGTCGGGGAGCTGTTTTTT.